The present entry profiles one TCR beta chain with its context. Its specificity is unknown. The data originate from a study of T cell responses to AZD1222 COVID-19 vaccine. Study observations and caveats: Sampled repertoires all dated from after the peak T cell response. Two AZD1222 administrations were followed by greater Spike-specific TCR breadth and depth. The reported proportion of spike-specific TCRs targeting unmutated variant regions was nearly half.

Repertoires were generated with immunoSEQ multiplex PCR, while TCRdb's copy carries only in-frame clones and drops some. Of approximately 150,000 clones detected, 85% to 95% appear once; the ten largest clones hold roughly 0.9%. The sequence was collected from an adult in good health. The sample consisted of peripheral blood, taken on day 0 of AZD1222 vaccination.

The CDR3 nucleotides are TGTGCCAGCAGCCCGGACAGGCCGGGTAATGAAAAACTGTTTTTT. It is translated as CASSPDRPGNEKLFF. The rearrangement links TRBV11-3 to TRBJ1-4; 7 nucleotides line up with TRBD1. After removal of 5 bases from V and 4 bases from J, the junction contained 7 bases not matched to a gene. The CDR3 length is 15 residues. The V gene's germline CDR1 is SGHNT and CDR2 YENEEA. Variable domain in full (rest from reference TRBV11-3 and TRBJ1-4): EAGVVQSPRYKIIEKKQPVAFWCNPISGHNTLYWYLQNLGQGPELLIRYENEEAVDDSQLPKDRFSAERLKGVDSTLKIQPAELGDSAVYLCASSPDRPGNEKLFFGSGTQLSVL.